A selection of T cell receptor beta chains follows, all from one sample in a study of blood T cell repertoires in COVID-19. The repertoire was sequenced with immunoSEQ multiplex PCR; TCRdb's copy has only in-frame clones and lacks some. Here the sample spans 400,000 to 450,000 clones, 80% to 90% being singletons. The source material was peripheral blood. The receptors shown here come from a woman in her twenties or thirties with active or convalescent COVID-19. The CDR3 runs from the conserved cysteine through the conserved F or W. Each record gives: clone size, J gene, V gene, CDR3 protein. Only some rows state a clone size, as once, few, many or a class for expanded clones.

. TRBJ2-7 TRBV7-9 CASSRGQTGYEQYF
. TRBJ2-1 TRBV6-5 CASSYSGVAANEQFF
. TRBJ2-7 TRBV11-3 CASSLDYHEQYF
. TRBJ2-5 TRBV30 CAWTQPGEWETQYF
. TRBJ1-5 TRBV15 CATSRRMGALSNQPQHF
. TRBJ2-2 TRBV11-2 CASSFMTKNTGELFF
. TRBJ2-7 TRBV30 CAWSGLAAELREQYF
. TRBJ1-2 TRBV25-1 CASSTGGWGYGYTF
. TRBJ1-1 TRBV5-1 CASSPSTVNTEAFF
once TRBJ1-6 TRBV7-2 CASSFLQGNSPLHF
. TRBJ1-6 TRBV2 CASSSDRVWNSPLHF
. TRBJ2-4 TRBV3-1/TRBV3-2 CASSLRGAKNIQYF
. TRBJ2-7 TRBV12-3/TRBV12-4 CASTPDSSYEQYF
once TRBJ1-2 TRBV23-1 CASSQGAPNYGYTF
many TRBJ1-4 TRBV10-2 CASSGTGGDEKLFF
once TRBJ2-1 TRBV5-1 CASRDSTYNEQFF
. TRBJ2-3 TRBV5-6 CASSLASPMIADTQYF
. TRBJ2-7 TRBV5-4 CASSLAGSYEQYF
. TRBJ1-4 TRBV15 CATSRVIRDPTNEKLFF
. TRBJ2-3 TRBV3-1/TRBV3-2 CASSPRSGTDTQYF
. TRBJ2-1 TRBV11-2 CASSLGRLARNEQFF
. TRBJ1-2 TRBV9 CASSAGIGGGYTF
. TRBJ1-4 TRBV19 CASRHRGPNEKLFF
. TRBJ1-6 TRBV27 CASRRTLGFYSPLHF
. TRBJ1-2 TRBV19 CASSIGANYGYTF
. TRBJ1-1 TRBV27 CASSLFGSTEAFF
once TRBJ2-1 TRBV27 CASSSPIPGLAGTSSYNEQFF
once TRBJ1-2 TRBV28 CASIEVYGYTF
. TRBJ2-2 TRBV9 CASSVSSGGTGELFF
once TRBJ1-5 TRBV6-1 CASSEDRNQPQHF
. TRBJ1-1 TRBV5-4 CASSRARDISLEAFF
. TRBJ2-1 TRBV12-3/TRBV12-4 CASSPGTYNEQFF
. TRBJ1-1 TRBV3-1/TRBV3-2 CASSQLEGEAFF
. TRBJ1-3 TRBV4-1 CASSHPFGGRGAFSGNTIYF
. TRBJ2-1 TRBV7-8 CASSLPSGLAGGNYNEQFF
. TRBJ2-1 TRBV10-3 CAISAGVNEQFF
. TRBJ2-1 TRBV10-1 CASSEQARSEQFF
. TRBJ2-1 TRBV28 CASSSGDSGDNEQFF
. TRBJ1-1 TRBV20-1 CSASIPGQTNTEAFF
. TRBJ2-3 TRBV7-9 CASSGDYTDTQYF
. TRBJ1-2 TRBV9 CASSPVAPALSYGYTF
. TRBJ2-3 TRBV12-5 CASGLVLSGRDTQYF
many TRBJ2-2 TRBV5-1 CASSLLLGGTGELFF
. TRBJ2-1 TRBV27 CASSDRDTTYNEQFF
. TRBJ1-5 TRBV7-8 CASSASYSNQPQHF
. TRBJ2-7 TRBV5-1 CASSQGQGDNEQYF
. TRBJ2-3 TRBV5-1 CASTPSASTDTQYF
. TRBJ1-1 TRBV6-5 CASSYSRDRGPEAFF
. TRBJ1-1 TRBV7-9 CASSSAVVTGGHTEAFF
few TRBJ2-7 TRBV4-1 CASSLGQGGYEQYF
few TRBJ1-5 TRBV21-1 CARDSDSNQPQHF
. TRBJ1-6 TRBV5-1 CASSLGQGVSPLHF
few TRBJ1-4 TRBV25-1 CASGGYSGEKLFF
. TRBJ1-1 TRBV19 CASRRPDTYTEAFF
. TRBJ1-1 TRBV15 CATSRAQGMNTEAFF
. TRBJ2-1 TRBV27 CASSFATDNEQFF
. TRBJ1-2 TRBV7-6 CASSPRTESGGYTF
. TRBJ1-1 TRBV11-2 CASSLDQGYTEAFF
many TRBJ1-2 TRBV13 CASSLGGAGLNYGYTF
. TRBJ1-6 TRBV6-5 CASSYSVEFDSPLHF